These 28 T cell receptor beta chains were all obtained from the same sample, sequenced in a study of identical twins' blood T cells (dated by TCRdb to about 2013). The library came from 5' RACE. The data were produced on an Illumina Genome Analyzer IIx. The raw public reads went through TCRdb reprocessing: fastp at Q25, MiXCR clone calling, in-frame beta chains kept. CDR3 protein sequences are deduplicated, and each keeps its most common genes and DNA. Within this sample are a few hundred thousand distinct CDR3 sequences, with roughly 28% of them counted one time only. The biggest ten clones account for about 6% of the sample. The sequenced material came from PBMCs. All receptors derive from a woman between 18 and 50 years old in good health.

The gene calls are TRBV20-1 and TRBJ2-3; 11 nucleotides agree with TRBD1. From germline, CDR1 is DFQATT and CDR2 SNEGSKA (reference sequence). The CDR3 sequence is 14 residues long. Trimming took 5 bases from V and 3 from J; bases not matched to a gene: 4. The DNA of the CDR3 is TGCAGTGCTGACCGGGACAGGGGGACAGATACGCAGTATTTT. Protein sequence: CSADRDRGTDTQYF.

V usage is TRBV9 and J usage is TRBJ2-2; TRBD2 matches 8 bases. The CDR3 runs to 15 residues. V was clipped by 4 bases and J by 3 bases; unmatched bases: 5. Per germline, CDR1 SGDLS and CDR2 YYNGEE. The CDR3 region has the DNA TGTGCCAGCAGCCCATCTAGCGGGTACACCGGGGAGCTGTTTTTT. Its translation: CASSPSSGYTGELFF.

CDR3 in amino acids: CASSPGSRGDGYTF. CDR3 coding DNA: TGTGCCAGTAGCCCCGGGTCCAGAGGGGATGGCTACACCTTC. V is TRBV19 and J is TRBJ1-2; weak D call: TRBD1 (5 bases). Per germline, CDR1 LNHDA and CDR2 SQIVND (reference sequence). Trimming cost V 6 bases and J 6 bases, with 17 bases left between them. The CDR3 loop spans 14 amino acids. Full variable domain (rest looked up from reference TRBV19 and TRBJ1-2): DGGITQSPKYLFRKEGQNVTLSCEQNLNHDAMYWYRQDPGQGLRLIYYSQIVNDFQKGDIAEGYSVSREKKESFPLTVTSAQKNPTAFYLCASSPGSRGDGYTFGSGTRLTVV.

The chain combines TRBV5-1 with TRBJ1-1; no clear D gene. The germline V and J ends were trimmed by 6 bases and 1 base, with 19 bases remaining between them. Germline CDR1 and CDR2: SGHRS and YFSETQ. The CDR3 has 16 amino acids. The CDR3 here is CASIASNPGQNTEAFF. The CDR3 DNA reads as TGCGCCAGCATCGCGAGCAACCCCGGGCAGAACACTGAAGCTTTCTTT.

The chain uses TRBV12-3 or TRBV12-4 and TRBJ2-5; D is undetermined. The length of the CDR3 is 13 residues. V gave up 1 base and J gave up 4 bases, with 7 bases separating them. The DNA of the CDR3 is TGTGCCAGCAGTTTAGTCCTGCTAGAGACCCAGTACTTC. Its protein product is CASSLVLLETQYF.

This chain links TRBV9 with TRBJ1-2; no clear D. Germline assignment: CDR1 SGDLS and CDR2 YYNGEE. The V end lost 3 bases, the J end lost 2 bases, and 14 bases lay between the germline ends. The CDR3 has 15 amino acids. For the CDR3, the DNA is TGTGCCAGCAGCGCAACCCCGGACCCGAACTATGGCTACACCTTC. It yields the protein CASSATPDPNYGYTF.

This clonotype was seen more than once but under ten times. The V call is TRBV10-3, the J call TRBJ2-1, with a tentative D call TRBD2 (6 bases). The ends were cut back, 8 bases at V and 8 bases at J, with 10 bases in the middle. Germline V gene sequence: CDR1 ENHRY, CDR2 SYGVKD. The CDR3 spans 11 residues. In DNA form, the CDR3 reads TGTGCCATCTCGCGGAGGGATGAGCAGTTCTTC. It translates to CAISRRDEQFF.

The chain carries TRBV12-3 or TRBV12-4 and TRBJ1-5; no clear D. The V and J ends lost 7 bases and 6 bases respectively, with 13 bases between them. CDR3 length: 13 amino acids. This chain's CDR3 is CASTTRGSQPQHF. CDR3 DNA sequence: TGTGCCAGCACAACGCGTGGGTCTCAGCCCCAGCATTTT.

Turning to this clonotype: Relative to the germline gene, one junction end is altered; a read error may explain this. This chain uses TRBV7-8 with TRBJ1-1; 10 positions agree with TRBD1. Germline V gene lookup returns CDR1 SGHVS and CDR2 FQNEAQ. The CDR3 is 14 residues long. CDR3 amino acids: CANSRGTGDEEAFF. The CDR3 bases are TGTGCCAACAGCCGCGGGACAGGGGACGAAGAAGCTTTCTTT.

This clonotype was recorded a few times. This sequence joins TRBV2 and TRBJ2-1; D unclear. This CDR3 comprises 13 residues. Germline V gene lookup returns CDR1 SNHLY and CDR2 FYNNEI. Trimming took off 5 bases at V and 5 bases at J, with 10 bases between the two ends. This CDR3 reads CASSYDRDNEQFF. In DNA, the CDR3 is TGTGCCAGCAGTTATGACCGCGACAATGAGCAGTTCTTC.

Concerning this clonotype: A read error may produce the germline difference seen at one junction end. V usage is TRBV20-1 and J usage is TRBJ1-1; no clear D. Germline CDR1 and CDR2: DFQATT and SNEGSKA (reference sequence). CDR3 length: 12 amino acids. This CDR3 is CSAREMGSEAFF. Here the CDR3 DNA reads TGCAGTGCGAGAGAGATGGGGTCGGAAGCTTTCTTT.

The rearrangement links TRBV20-1 to TRBJ1-6, with TRBD1 matching over 7 bases. This CDR3 contains 15 residues. V lost 1 base to trimming and J lost 6 bases; unmatched junction nucleotides: 6. Per the germline V gene, CDR1 is DFQATT and CDR2 is SNEGSKA (reference sequence). CDR3 nucleotides: TGCAGTGCTAGAGCTCTGAGACAGGGTAATTCACCCCTCCACTTT. It translates to CSARALRQGNSPLHF.

With respect to this clonotype: One end of the junction varies from germline; a read error may be responsible. This chain uses TRBV20-1 with TRBJ2-7; no reliable D call. There are 12 residues in the CDR3. Germline CDR1 and CDR2: DFQATT and SNEGSKA (reference sequence). The CDR3 bases are TGCAGTGCTGGGGTCGGAACCTACGGGCAGTACTTC. This codes for CSAGVGTYGQYF.

This clonotype has ten or more counts. In DNA form, the CDR3 reads TGTGCCAGCAGAACACAGTTAGCGAACACTGAAGCTTTCTTT. As protein: CASRTQLANTEAFF. The chain employs TRBV6-5 and TRBJ1-1, with D unclear. The germline V gene encodes CDR1 MNHEY and CDR2 SVGAGI. Trimming removed 6 bases from V and 1 base from J, with 12 bases in between. The CDR3 contains 14 residues.

This sequence joins TRBV6-2 or TRBV6-3 and TRBJ1-1, with D maybe TRBD1 (5 bases). The CDR3 has 12 amino acids. Trimming cost V 8 bases and J 8 bases, with 15 bases left between them. Germline V gene data show CDR1 as MNHEY and CDR2 as SVGEGT. The CDR3 sequence is CASGEGAVEAFF. The CDR3 DNA follows: TGTGCCAGCGGAGAAGGGGCGGTCGAAGCTTTCTTT.

V and J are TRBV4-3 and TRBJ2-6; the D is unclear. Germline V lookup: CDR1 LGHNA, CDR2 YSLEER. The CDR3 extends over 15 amino acids. Trimming stripped 0 bases from V and 2 bases from J, with 5 bases between. The CDR3 reads CASSQDLTGANVLTF. The CDR3 DNA sequence: TGCGCCAGCAGCCAAGATCTTACTGGGGCCAACGTCCTGACTTTC.

The chain carries TRBV7-8 and TRBJ2-1, with 7 bases identical to TRBD2. J gave up 9 bases and V 0 bases, and 5 bases lay outside the gene matches. The germline CDR1 and CDR2 sequences are SGHVS and FQNEAQ. The CDR3 is 14 residues long. CDR3 residues: CASSLARGVGEQFF. The CDR3 coding sequence is TGTGCCAGCAGCTTAGCCCGGGGGGTAGGTGAGCAGTTCTTC.

The genes are TRBV12-3 or TRBV12-4 and TRBJ1-1; 8 bases align to TRBD1. This CDR3 has 15 amino acids. With 7 bases clipped from V and 8 bases from J, the junction kept 15 bases outside the gene matches. The CDR3 region is CASTIGQGGLGEAFF. The CDR3 bases are TGTGCCAGCACCATAGGACAGGGCGGACTCGGGGAAGCTTTCTTT.

In its sample, this clonotype was seen many times. This chain links TRBV20-1 with TRBJ2-1; TRBD2 might be the D (6 bases). The CDR3 sequence is 15 residues long. With 5 bases removed from V and 4 bases from J, the gap between germline ends came to 18 bases. CDR1 is DFQATT, CDR2 SNEGSKA, per germline (reference sequence). CDR3 in amino acids: CSADPRSSGYNEQFF. The CDR3 bases are TGCAGTGCTGACCCTAGGAGTAGCGGATACAATGAGCAGTTCTTC.

V and J are TRBV6-6 and TRBJ1-3; 8 nucleotides agree with TRBD1. The CDR3 is 16 residues long. V shed 2 bases and J 3 bases; nucleotides not matched to a gene: 6. Germline loops: CDR1 MNHNY, CDR2 SVGAGI (reference sequence). CDR3 DNA: TGTGCCAGCAGTTACACGCAGGGGGCACGTGGAAACACCATATATTTT. Translation: CASSYTQGARGNTIYF.

In nucleotides, the CDR3 is TGCGCCAGCAGTTCGACTAGCGGGACAAGGGAGCAGTTCTTC. Translating gives CASSSTSGTREQFF. V and J are TRBV4-3 and TRBJ2-1; 11 bases are a match to TRBD2. The CDR3 has 14 amino acids. Germline assignment: CDR1 LGHNA and CDR2 YSLEER. V shed 6 bases and J 10 bases; nucleotides not matched to a gene: 8.

The genes are TRBV10-3 and TRBJ1-3; perhaps TRBD1 as D (5 bases). The germline V gene encodes CDR1 ENHRY and CDR2 SYGVKD. The CDR3 sequence is 13 residues long. V was pared by 6 bases and J by 3 bases, with 9 bases between. The CDR3 loop reads CAIREGLGNTIYF. The CDR3 bases are TGTGCCATCAGAGAGGGGCTTGGAAACACCATATATTTT.

The V and J genes are TRBV29-1 and TRBJ2-2; 9 nucleotides line up with TRBD1. Trimming at V came to 4 bases and at J to 4 bases, leaving 4 bases not matched to a gene. The CDR3 runs 14 residues. CDR1 SQVTM and CDR2 ANQGSEA come from the germline V gene. CDR3: CSVVRDRVTGELFF. The CDR3 nucleotides are TGCAGCGTTGTTCGGGACAGGGTCACCGGGGAGCTGTTTTTT.

The chain combines TRBV12-3 or TRBV12-4 with TRBJ1-5; D remains ambiguous. V lost 5 bases and J 0 bases, leaving 17 bases between the germline ends. This CDR3 is 17 amino acids long. The CDR3 DNA reads TGTGCCAGCAGTACCAAATCCGGGAGGATTAGCAATCAGCCCCAGCATTTT. It yields the protein CASSTKSGRISNQPQHF.

The chain uses TRBV14 and TRBJ2-7; D may be TRBD1 or TRBD2 (5 bases each). This CDR3 has 15 amino acids. CDR1 is SGHDN and CDR2 is FVKESK in the germline V gene. The V end lost 3 bases, the J end lost 7 bases, and 19 bases lay between the germline ends. The CDR3 coding sequence is TGTGCCAGCAGCCACCTCGGGACGGTCCATGGGGAGCAGTACTTC. Encoded protein: CASSHLGTVHGEQYF. Based on the CDR3 plus reference TRBV14 and TRBJ2-7, the full variable domain is EAGVTQFPSHSVIEKGQTVTLRCDPISGHDNLYWYRRVMGKEIKFLLHFVKESKQDESGMPNNRFLAERTGGTYSTLKVQPAELEDSGVYFCASSHLGTVHGEQYFGPGTRLTVT.

This chain uses TRBV20-1 with TRBJ2-3; maybe TRBD2 (6 bases). From germline, CDR1 is DFQATT and CDR2 SNEGSKA (reference sequence). This CDR3 is built from 15 residues. Trimming stripped 3 bases from V and 1 base from J, with 14 bases between. The CDR3 DNA is TGCAGTGCTAGTGATGTGATAGCGGGCACAGATACGCAGTATTTT. It codes for CSASDVIAGTDTQYF.

The chain employs TRBV20-1 and TRBJ2-1; no clear D. Trimming left V 2 bases short and J 3 bases short, with 2 bases between. The CDR3 has 11 amino acids. Germline V gene data show CDR1 as DFQATT and CDR2 as SNEGSKA (reference sequence). This CDR3 is CSARHYNEQFF. The CDR3 coding sequence is TGCAGTGCTAGACACTACAATGAGCAGTTCTTC.

The chain recombines TRBV3-1 with TRBJ2-7, with 9 bases fitting TRBD2. Germline V lookup: CDR1 LGHDT, CDR2 YNNKEL (reference sequence). CDR3 length equals 13 residues. J was trimmed by 4 bases and V by 4 bases; bases with no gene match: 2. Here the CDR3 reads CASSPREGYEQYF. The CDR3 region has the DNA TGTGCCAGCAGCCCGCGGGAGGGGTACGAGCAGTACTTC.